This TCR beta chain was identified during a study of blood T cell repertoires in COVID-19. Study overall: Samples of COVID-19 (acute and convalescent) were obtained from the United States, Italy and Spain. T cells, B-cell-depleted T cells, or PBMCs provided the cDNA or gDNA that served as material.

Sequencing was performed with immunoSEQ multiplex PCR; in TCRdb, only in-frame clones are kept and a portion is missing. Here the sample spans approximately 97,000 clones, approximately 86% being singletons. Per the germline V gene, CDR1 is MDHEN and CDR2 is SYDVKM. CDR3 length equals 16 residues. Trimming removed 1 base from V and 1 base from J; junction bases left unmatched: 2. The chain has TRBV28 and TRBJ2-5; TRBD2 matches 11 bases. Sample: peripheral blood. This sequence originates from a man aged 50 or older with active or convalescent COVID-19. This CDR3 is CASSLSLAGGQETQYF. The CDR3 DNA reads TGTGCCAGCAGTTTATCTCTAGCGGGGGGCCAAGAGACCCAGTACTTC.